The entry that follows covers one T cell receptor beta chain sequence. The antigen remains unidentified. This may arise from a read error, as a much more abundant clone is one base away. The conserved closing phenylalanine or tryptophan is absent in this CDR3, likely reflecting a read error. The data belong to a study of regulatory T cells in long-lasting Graves disease. Arm-PCR with iRepertoire HTBI primers amplified the CDR3 regions for these TCR beta libraries. TCRdb redid the calling of the multiplex PCR reads with MiXCR, one entry per CDR3 protein. This sample carries fewer than 550,000 distinct CDR3 sequences, 20% to 25% of them seen once, and the ten largest clones take around 7%. Time point denoted: persistent/refractory GD, antithyroid drugs over 5 years with positive TRAb. From PBMCs, RNA was extracted and then used to make the TCR library. Patients met American Thyroid Association criteria for Graves' disease.

Trimming left V 5 bases short and J 7 bases short, with 11 bases between. Germline-derived CDR1 and CDR2 are MNHEY and SVGEGT. The CDR3 sequence is 12 residues long. Study-level points and caveats: Accuracy may have been reduced by the small sample size. Persistent Graves' patients had lower TCR diversity than newly diagnosed ones.

The source was peripheral blood mononuclear cells (PBMCs), collected when the disease was refractory, from a patient treated with antithyroid drugs. The chain couples TRBV6-2 or TRBV6-3 to TRBJ2-5; the D gene could be TRBD1 or TRBD2 (5 bases each). This TCR came from a female donor with Graves disease. CDR3 sequence: CASSGTSLTQYL. The CDR3 region has the DNA TGTGCCAGCAGTGGGACGAGCCTGACCCAGTACCTC.